The rows below give T cell receptor beta chains drawn from one sample of a study of control samples from healthy donors and cancer patients. Assay: immunoSEQ multiplex PCR; the TCRdb copy retains only in-frame clones and omits some. The sample spans around 190,000 clones; the ten largest clones claim approximately 2.2%. Sequencing was carried out using blood. The receptors shown here come from a woman in her 30s in good health. Each CDR3 is given with its conserved first and last residue. D genes are given only for firm matches.

D | J | V | CDR3 | DNA
TRBD1 | TRBJ1-2 | TRBV2 | CASRGRGRYGYTF | TGTGCCAGCAGAGGCAGGGGGCGGTATGGCTACACCTTC
- | TRBJ2-5 | TRBV5-6 | CASRSRADQETQYF | TGTGCCAGCAGAAGTAGGGCAGACCAAGAGACCCAGTACTTC
- | TRBJ1-2 | TRBV28 | CASSSEGANYGYTF | TGTGCCAGCAGTTCCGAGGGTGCTAACTATGGCTACACCTTC
- | TRBJ2-1 | TRBV10-3 | CAISGQQAVGVGGQFF | TGTGCCATCAGTGGCCAACAGGCCGTGGGGGTTGGTGGGCAGTTCTTC
TRBD2 | TRBJ2-7 | TRBV5-1 | CASSFGLAGESSYEQYF | TGCGCCAGCAGCTTTGGACTAGCGGGGGAGAGCTCCTACGAGCAGTACTTC
TRBD1 | TRBJ1-1 | TRBV11-1 | CASSLTGGNTEAFF | TGTGCCAGCAGTCTGACAGGGGGGAACACTGAAGCTTTCTTT
- | TRBJ1-1 | TRBV7-8 | CASSSSWGGLGTEAFF | TGTGCCAGCAGTTCATCGTGGGGGGGGCTCGGCACTGAAGCTTTCTTT
TRBD2 | TRBJ2-4 | TRBV28 | CASSLSGGAVAKNIQYF | TGTGCCAGCAGTTTAAGCGGGGGGGCGGTAGCCAAAAACATTCAGTACTTC
- | TRBJ1-3 | TRBV2 | CASSEPYSGNTIYF | TGTGCCAGCAGTGAACCCTACTCTGGAAACACCATATATTTT
TRBD2 | TRBJ2-1 | TRBV4-3 | CASSQVRGGEQFF | TGCGCCAGCAGCCAAGTTCGGGGGGGGGAGCAGTTCTTC
TRBD2 | TRBJ2-1 | TRBV7-9 | CASSLGSGLAWNEQFF | TGTGCCAGCAGCTTGGGCTCGGGACTAGCATGGAATGAGCAGTTCTTC
- | TRBJ1-1 | TRBV11-2 | CASSINPGTAEAFF | TGTGCCAGCAGCATCAACCCAGGGACGGCTGAAGCTTTCTTT
- | TRBJ2-7 | TRBV27 | CASSILYEQYF | TGTGCCAGCAGTATCCTCTACGAGCAGTACTTC
TRBD2 | TRBJ2-1 | TRBV2 | CASSDRLAGSYNEQFF | TGTGCCAGCAGTGACAGACTAGCGGGGTCCTACAATGAGCAGTTCTTC
- | TRBJ2-2 | TRBV27 | CASRITLRNTGELFF | TGTGCCAGCAGGATCACCCTGAGAAACACCGGGGAGCTGTTTTTT
TRBD1 | TRBJ1-2 | TRBV4-1 | CASSQRQGPNYGYTF | TGCGCCAGCAGCCAACGACAGGGGCCGAACTATGGCTACACCTTC
- | TRBJ1-2 | TRBV18 | CASSTTGTRLYGYTF | TGTGCCAGCTCAACAACCGGGACAAGGCTTTATGGCTACACCTTC
TRBD1 | TRBJ1-4 | TRBV5-1 | CASSANRGWNEKLFF | TGCGCCAGCAGCGCCAACAGGGGGTGGAATGAAAAACTGTTTTTT
TRBD1 | TRBJ1-1 | TRBV5-6 | CASSLDRGGTEAFF | TGTGCCAGCAGCCTAGACAGGGGAGGTACTGAAGCTTTCTTT
TRBD2 | TRBJ2-3 | TRBV7-3 | CASSLRGRGNLPSTDTQYF | TGTGCCAGCAGCTTAAGAGGGCGGGGGAACTTACCTAGCACAGATACGCAGTATTTT
TRBD1 | TRBJ2-2 | TRBV10-1 | CASSGSPGQGTGELFF | TGCGCCAGCAGTGGGTCCCCAGGACAGGGTACCGGGGAGCTGTTTTTT
- | TRBJ1-2 | TRBV28 | CASGRTGSSPTNYGYTF | TGTGCCAGCGGCCGAACAGGGAGCTCTCCCACTAACTATGGCTACACCTTC
- | TRBJ2-7 | TRBV7-8 | CASSLGVQGKKPYEQYF | TGTGCCAGCAGCTTAGGGGTCCAGGGGAAGAAGCCCTACGAGCAGTACTTC
- | TRBJ2-7 | TRBV27 | CASSSYYEQYF | TGTGCCAGCAGTTCCTACTACGAGCAGTACTTC
- | TRBJ1-1 | TRBV28 | CASSFSQGLPNTEAFF | TGTGCCAGCAGTTTTTCGCAGGGCCTTCCGAACACTGAAGCTTTCTTT
- | TRBJ2-3 | TRBV19 | CASSITVTTDTQYF | TGTGCCAGTAGTATTACTGTCACCACAGATACGCAGTATTTT
- | TRBJ1-3 | TRBV6-8 | CASSHFGLSSGNTIYF | TGTGCCAGCAGTCACTTCGGGCTAAGCTCTGGAAACACCATATATTTT
- | TRBJ1-1 | TRBV30 | CAWSPDTPWVAFF | TGTGCCTGGAGTCCGGATACCCCGTGGGTAGCTTTCTTT
- | TRBJ2-5 | TRBV18 | CASSPRTDVGETQYF | TGTGCCAGCTCACCCAGGACAGACGTCGGAGAGACCCAGTACTTC
- | TRBJ2-7 | TRBV5-6 | CACGAGAYEQYF | TGTGCCTGCGGGGCAGGGGCCTACGAGCAGTACTTC
- | TRBJ1-4 | TRBV14 | CASSQPKGRREKLFF | TGTGCCAGCAGTCAGCCCAAAGGACGAAGGGAAAAACTGTTTTTT
- | TRBJ2-7 | TRBV12-3/TRBV12-4 | CASSFTGKREQYF | TGTGCCAGCAGTTTCACCGGGAAACGGGAGCAGTACTTC
TRBD2 | TRBJ2-3 | TRBV7-2 | CASSIHLTSGGVTDTQYF | TGTGCCAGCAGCATCCATCTAACTAGCGGGGGGGTGACAGATACGCAGTATTTT
- | TRBJ1-3 | TRBV18 | CASSNTDSGNTIYF | TGTGCCAGCTCGAACACCGACTCTGGAAACACCATATATTTT
- | TRBJ2-7 | TRBV6-5 | CASSYDSYEQYF | TGTGCCAGCAGTTACGACAGCTACGAGCAGTACTTC
- | TRBJ2-6 | TRBV19 | CASIGTGGGGPSGANVLTF | TGTGCCAGTATCGGGACTGGCGGGGGCGGTCCGTCTGGGGCCAACGTCCTGACTTTC
- | TRBJ1-1 | TRBV6-5 | CASSYSGGGTEAFF | TGTGCCAGCAGTTACTCAGGGGGTGGAACTGAAGCTTTCTTT
TRBD1 | TRBJ1-3 | TRBV3-1/TRBV3-2 | CASSRPGQGNTIYF | TGTGCCAGCAGCCGCCCGGGACAGGGAAACACCATATATTTT
TRBD1 | TRBJ1-1 | TRBV11-1 | CASSLQGVEAFF | TGTGCCAGCAGCTTACAGGGGGTTGAAGCTTTCTTT
- | TRBJ2-1 | TRBV14 | CASSQLGKERNEQFF | TGTGCCAGCAGCCAACTGGGGAAAGAGAGGAATGAGCAGTTCTTC
- | TRBJ1-6 | TRBV2 | CASSGSAGNNSPLHF | TGTGCCAGCAGTGGATCGGCAGGGAATAATTCACCCCTCCACTTT
- | TRBJ1-5 | TRBV4-1 | CASSQVPPESNQPQHF | TGCGCCAGCAGCCAAGTCCCCCCCGAGAGCAATCAGCCCCAGCATTTT
- | TRBJ2-7 | TRBV6-2/TRBV6-3 | CASSTDTGISYEQYF | TGTGCCAGCAGCACCGATACAGGGATCTCCTACGAGCAGTACTTC
- | TRBJ1-1 | TRBV19 | CASSIGPTAVNTEAFF | TGTGCCAGTAGTATAGGGCCAACCGCGGTGAACACTGAAGCTTTCTTT
- | TRBJ2-7 | TRBV5-1 | CASSFTGYEQYF | TGCGCCAGCAGCTTTACAGGGTACGAGCAGTACTTC